What follows are 27 T cell receptor beta chains derived from one specimen sequenced in a study of T cell responses to AZD1222 COVID-19 vaccine. The assay was immunoSEQ multiplex PCR, and TCRdb's table has in-frame clones only and misses some. The sample shows 90,000 to 150,000 clones, around 83% of them seen only once. The sample in question was peripheral blood, obtained 28 days after the second AZD1222 dose. All receptors derive from an adult who received the AZD1222 COVID-19 vaccine.

The genes are TRBV6-1 and TRBJ2-1; D is ambiguous. This CDR3 is 14 amino acids long. V was shortened by 2 bases and J by 5 bases, with 10 bases between the two germline ends. Germline loops: CDR1 MNHNS, CDR2 SASEGT. The CDR3 DNA follows: TGTGCCAGCAGTGAAAGGCCGGCCGACAATGAGCAGTTCTTC. This gives the protein CASSERPADNEQFF.

The CDR3 protein is CASSHAGAASSYNEQFF. The DNA for the CDR3 is TGTGCCAGCAGCCACGCGGGGGCCGCGAGCTCCTACAATGAGCAGTTCTTC. The chain joins TRBV7-8 to TRBJ2-1, with D perhaps TRBD2 (7 bases). Looked up from germline, CDR1 is SGHVS and CDR2 is FQNEAQ. V dropped 5 bases and J dropped 0 bases, with 17 bases sitting between them. The CDR3 runs 17 residues.

The rearrangement links TRBV9 to TRBJ2-5; 9 nucleotides agree with TRBD2. J gave up 5 bases and V 0 bases, and 8 bases lay outside the gene matches. From germline, CDR1 is SGDLS and CDR2 YYNGEE. The CDR3 spans 16 residues. CDR3 DNA sequence: TGTGCCAGCAGCGTAGGCTGGCGGGGGGGCCCGGAGACCCAGTACTTC. This sequence encodes CASSVGWRGGPETQYF.

The chain carries TRBV5-1 and TRBJ2-5, with no clear D. The CDR3 has 14 amino acids. V dropped 4 bases and J dropped 1 base, with 11 bases sitting between them. Germline loops: CDR1 SGHRS, CDR2 YFSETQ. Here the CDR3 reads CASSVTPSQETQYF. DNA for the CDR3: TGCGCCAGCAGCGTGACACCGAGCCAAGAGACCCAGTACTTC.

The gene calls are TRBV7-3 and TRBJ2-3, with TRBD2 matching over 8 bases. V shed 0 bases, J shed 4 bases, and the junction held 9 bases outside the gene matches. Germline assignment: CDR1 SGHTA and CDR2 FQGTGA. CDR3 length equals 17 residues. Here the CDR3 reads CASSLTGPAGVPDTQYF. CDR3 DNA sequence: TGTGCCAGCAGCTTAACCGGGCCAGCGGGGGTCCCAGATACGCAGTATTTT.

The chain combines TRBV2 with TRBJ2-1; D unresolved. V was trimmed by 3 bases and J by 0 bases, leaving 9 bases between them. The CDR3 covers 15 residues. Germline values: CDR1 SNHLY, CDR2 FYNNEI. CDR3 residues: CASSDWESSYNEQFF. The CDR3 DNA follows: TGTGCCAGCAGTGATTGGGAAAGCTCCTACAATGAGCAGTTCTTC.

The chain recombines TRBV9 with TRBJ2-3, with D unresolved. Germline loops: CDR1 SGDLS, CDR2 YYNGEE. The CDR3 is made up of 14 amino acids. V was pared by 0 bases and J by 4 bases, with 9 bases between. CDR3 protein: CASSVVFTSDTQYF. CDR3 in DNA: TGTGCCAGCAGCGTAGTTTTCACCTCAGATACGCAGTATTTT.

This chain uses TRBV30 with TRBJ1-3; D is unresolved. The CDR3 has 14 amino acids. Per germline, CDR1 GTSNPN and CDR2 SVGIG (reference sequence). V lost 1 base and J 3 bases, leaving 10 bases between the germline ends. CDR3 region: CAWSGGRVGNTIYF. The CDR3 DNA sequence: TGTGCCTGGAGTGGGGGAAGGGTTGGAAACACCATATATTTT.

J is TRBJ1-2 and V is TRBV18, with 7 bases fitting TRBD1. Unmatched junction bases numbered 3, after V lost 1 base and J lost 4 bases. The CDR3 contains 14 residues. The germline CDR1 and CDR2 sequences are KGHSH and LQKENI. The CDR3 region has the DNA TGTGCCAGCTCACCACAGGGGGCCTTCTATGGCTACACCTTC. It yields the protein CASSPQGAFYGYTF.

The chain recombines TRBV19 with TRBJ1-5; tentatively, D is TRBD1 (5 bases). V gave up 4 bases and J gave up 4 bases, with 17 bases separating them. The CDR3 covers 16 residues. Germline CDR1 LNHDA, CDR2 SQIVND (reference sequence). Written as DNA, the CDR3 is TGTGCCAGTAGTAACCCTAGCGGGACTCTTAATCAGCCCCAGCATTTT. The encoded protein is CASSNPSGTLNQPQHF.

The V gene is TRBV10-3, the J gene TRBJ1-2, with D unresolved. Trimming cost V 4 bases and J 0 bases, with 12 bases left between them. Per germline, CDR1 ENHRY and CDR2 SYGVKD. The CDR3 loop spans 15 amino acids. The CDR3 loop reads CAISVGQVTNYGYTF. For the CDR3, the DNA is TGTGCCATCAGTGTCGGGCAGGTTACTAACTATGGCTACACCTTC.

The genes are TRBV27 and TRBJ1-6; 9 bases match TRBD1. V gave up 5 bases and J gave up 10 bases; unmatched junction bases: 6. The CDR3 consists of 14 residues. Germline V gene data show CDR1 as MNHEY and CDR2 as SMNVEV (reference sequence). The CDR3 spells CASSGTGRASPLHF. As DNA, the CDR3 is TGTGCCAGCAGTGGGACAGGGAGGGCCTCACCCCTCCACTTT.

This clone was recorded only once. V is TRBV28 and J is TRBJ1-5; 8 bases fit TRBD1. The CDR3 contains 16 residues. The V segment lost 3 bases and the J segment 3 bases; nucleotides outside the gene matches: 7. CDR1 and CDR2 (germline): MDHEN, SYDVKM. CDR3 sequence (DNA): TGTGCCAGCAGTTTCTCGGCAGGGGGCCCCAATCAGCCCCAGCATTTT. It yields the protein CASSFSAGGPNQPQHF.

The V and J genes are TRBV5-4 and TRBJ2-7; the match to TRBD2 covers 10 bases. The CDR3 extends over 15 amino acids. CDR1 SGHNT and CDR2 YYREEE come from the germline V gene (reference sequence). V shed 2 bases and J 4 bases; nucleotides not matched to a gene: 6. The CDR3 is CASSFLTSGSYEQYF. The CDR3 region has the DNA TGTGCCAGCAGCTTTCTGACTAGCGGGTCTTACGAGCAGTACTTC.

This rearrangement joins TRBV21-1 to TRBJ2-3; no check of the table's D call, TRBD2, against the DNA was made. TRBV21-1 is shown as a pseudogene. The CDR3 runs 15 residues. In DNA form, the CDR3 reads TGTGCCAGCAGCGCCGGGACTCTCTCTGGAGATACGCAGTATTTT. This translates into CASSAGTLSGDTQYF.

V gene TRBV6-4 combines with J gene TRBJ2-3, with D perhaps matching TRBD1 or TRBD2 (5 bases each). The CDR3 loop spans 15 amino acids. The V and J ends lost 0 bases and 4 bases respectively, with 11 bases between them. The germline gives CDR1 MRHNA, CDR2 SNTAGT. The CDR3 nucleotides read TGTGCCAGCAGTGACTCCGGGGCCTCCCCAGATACGCAGTATTTT. It translates to CASSDSGASPDTQYF.

V and J are TRBV30 and TRBJ2-7; D might be TRBD1 (5 bases). Per germline, CDR1 GTSNPN and CDR2 SVGIG (reference sequence). Trimming took off 4 bases at V and 6 bases at J, with 16 bases between the two ends. This CDR3 comprises 13 residues. CDR3 DNA: TGTGCCTGGACCCCGGCAGGGTGGTCCGAGCAGTACTTC. Protein: CAWTPAGWSEQYF.

The V and J genes are TRBV10-1 and TRBJ1-1; D remains unclear. The germline V gene encodes CDR1 WNHNN and CDR2 SYGVQD (reference sequence). The CDR3 extends over 14 amino acids. The V gene lost 0 bases and the J gene lost 8 bases, with 13 bases spanning the gap. The CDR3 reads CASSESGGIQEAFF. The DNA for the CDR3 is TGCGCCAGCAGTGAGTCAGGAGGGATTCAGGAAGCTTTCTTT.

V and J are TRBV30 and TRBJ2-3, with D uncertain. The V end lost 3 bases, the J end lost 0 bases, and 7 bases lay between the germline ends. Germline CDR1 and CDR2: GTSNPN and SVGIG (reference sequence). The CDR3 length is 13 residues. In nucleotides, the CDR3 is TGTGCCTGGAGGGCAACTAGCACAGATACGCAGTATTTT. Translated, it gives CAWRATSTDTQYF. Variable domain in full (rest from reference TRBV30 and TRBJ2-3): SQTIHQWPATLVQPVGSPLSLECTVEGTSNPNLYWYRQAAGRGLQLLFYSVGIGQISSEVPQNLSASRPQDRQFILSSKKLLLSDSGFYLCAWRATSTDTQYFGPGTRLTVL.

In DNA, the CDR3 is TGTGCCAGCAGCCAAGTGGGGACAGGGTTCAATGAGCAGTTCTTC. It translates to CASSQVGTGFNEQFF. This chain joins TRBV3-1 (or the pseudogene TRBV3-2) and TRBJ2-1; 9 positions match TRBD1. This CDR3 is 15 amino acids long. The ends lost 1 base at V and 6 bases at J; junction bases unmatched: 4. CDR1 and CDR2 (germline): LGHDT, YNNKEL (reference sequence).

Only a few counts were recorded for this clone. This chain links TRBV29-1 with TRBJ1-2, with a tentative D call TRBD1 (6 bases). This CDR3 spans 14 amino acids. The germline V gene has CDR1 SQVTM and CDR2 ANQGSEA. V was trimmed by 4 bases and J by 4 bases, leaving 16 bases between them. The CDR3 is CSVGGAGTAYGYTF. CDR3 sequence (DNA): TGCAGCGTTGGGGGGGCCGGGACGGCCTATGGCTACACCTTC.

The CDR3, as DNA: TGTGCCAGCAGCGCCCGACAGGGGGGAGGTCTGTACGAGCAGTACTTC. Its protein is CASSARQGGGLYEQYF. The rearrangement joins TRBV9 to TRBJ2-7; TRBD1 matches 9 bases. From germline, CDR1 is SGDLS and CDR2 YYNGEE. There are 16 residues in the CDR3. The ends lost 3 bases at V and 4 bases at J; junction bases unmatched: 11.

This chain uses TRBV29-1 with TRBJ2-3; 10 bases are a match to TRBD2. The CDR3 loop spans 14 amino acids. Germline trimming cut 6 bases from V and 6 bases from J; bases unmatched to any gene: 9. Germline CDR1 is SQVTM and CDR2 is ANQGSEA. The CDR3 is CSVPDPGLADTQYF. Here the CDR3 DNA reads TGCAGCGTCCCTGACCCGGGACTAGCGGATACGCAGTATTTT.

This chain uses TRBV5-1 with TRBJ2-6; TRBD1 might be the D (6 bases). Germline V lookup: CDR1 SGHRS, CDR2 YFSETQ. The CDR3 totals 18 residues. V shed 0 bases and J shed 0 bases, with 13 bases lying between them. CDR3 loop: CASSLDDRPSSGANVLTF. The CDR3 region has the DNA TGCGCCAGCAGCTTGGACGACAGGCCCTCCTCTGGGGCCAACGTCCTGACTTTC. The whole variable domain, filled in from reference TRBV5-1 and TRBJ2-6, reads KAGVTQTPRYLIKTRGQQVTLSCSPISGHRSVSWYQQTPGQGLQFLFEYFSETQRNKGNFPGRFSGRQFSNSRSEMNVSTLELGDSALYLCASSLDDRPSSGANVLTFGAGSRLTVL.

The genes are TRBV11-2 and TRBJ2-3; 11 bases agree with TRBD2. CDR1 is SGHAT, CDR2 FQNNGV, per germline. The V and J ends lost 5 bases and 2 bases, in that order; junction bases with no gene match: 6. CDR3 length equals 16 residues. CDR3 loop: CASSQGTSGPTDTQYF. The CDR3 DNA follows: TGTGCCAGCAGCCAAGGGACTAGCGGCCCCACAGATACGCAGTATTTT.

The V call is TRBV2, the J call TRBJ1-2, with D tentatively TRBD1 (5 bases). V was clipped by 5 bases and J by 7 bases, with 11 bases between them. The germline CDR1 and CDR2 sequences are SNHLY and FYNNEI. CDR3 length equals 12 residues. In DNA, the CDR3 is TGTGCCAGCAGTACGGGGGGGACTGGCTACACCTTC. Its translation is CASSTGGTGYTF.

This clone was seen a few times. The genes are TRBV11-2 and TRBJ2-1, with D perhaps matching TRBD1 or TRBD2 (5 bases each). V was trimmed by 3 bases and J by 9 bases, leaving 15 bases between them. CDR1 and CDR2 (germline): SGHAT, FQNNGV. The CDR3 loop spans 14 amino acids. DNA of the CDR3: TGTGCCAGCAGCTTTCGATGGGACGCTTCTGAGCAGTTCTTC. As protein: CASSFRWDASEQFF. Supplemented by reference TRBV11-2 and TRBJ2-1, the full variable domain reads EAGVAQSPRYKIIEKRQSVAFWCNPISGHATLYWYQQILGQGPKLLIQFQNNGVVDDSQLPKDRFSAERLKGVDSTLKIQPAKLEDSAVYLCASSFRWDASEQFFGPGTRLTVL.